This TCR beta chain is from a study of T-cell memory formation after mild COVID-19. Overall study findings and caveats: Confirmation was lacking for SARS-CoV-2 specificity of second-wave clones that peaked on day 37.

TCRdb recomputed calls from the 5' RACE reads with MiXCR, one row per CDR3 protein. Of 200,000 to 300,000 distinct CDR3 sequences detected, over 15% appear once; the ten largest clones hold 20% to 25%. This clonotype appeared a few times. The antigen is unknown. V lost 6 bases and J 1 base, leaving 12 bases between the germline ends. CDR3 length equals 14 residues. The germline V gene has CDR1 SGHRS and CDR2 YFSETQ. Sequences were obtained from PBMCs or a T cell subset sorted from them (not recorded which). This receptor was taken from a man aged 18 to 29 who had mild COVID-19 (a few samples of this study predate the infection). Cell type and time point are not known. This chain uses TRBV5-1 with TRBJ2-3; possibly TRBD1 for D (5 bases). CDR3 nucleotide sequence: TGCGCCAGCAAAGGGGCCCTTGGCACAGATACGCAGTATTTT. This translates into CASKGALGTDTQYF.